This passage covers 11 T cell receptor beta chains from one sample sequenced in a study of CD8 T cells in ankylosing spondylitis. The study, taken as a whole, reports: Seemingly distinctive of ankylosing spondylitis blood was a TCR beta motif formed by eight highly homologous variants.

TCRdb itself ran the 5' RACE reads through MiXCR, one entry per CDR3 protein. Of a few hundred thousand distinct CDR3 sequences in the sample, approximately 20% are singletons; the top ten hold approximately 46%. Their recognized antigens are unknown. The sequenced sample was blood, either unsorted or a sorted T cell fraction (not recorded which). Receptors were obtained from a male donor with ankylosing spondylitis.

This clonotype was counted a single time. The chain joins TRBV6-2 or TRBV6-3 to TRBJ2-1; 11 bases map to TRBD2. The V gene end was trimmed by 4 bases and the J gene end by 7 bases; junction bases not matched to a gene: 3. Looked up from germline, CDR1 is MNHEY and CDR2 is SVGEGT. The CDR3 loop spans 14 amino acids. The CDR3 is CASSWVAGGNEQFF. CDR3 in DNA: TGTGCCAGCAGTTGGGTAGCGGGAGGGAATGAGCAGTTCTTC.

This clonotype appeared a few times. The CDR3 spells CSVIDGYGYTF. DNA of the CDR3: TGCAGCGTGATAGACGGTTATGGCTACACCTTC. The chain recombines TRBV29-1 with TRBJ1-2, with no clear D. CDR3 size: 11 residues. Trimming stripped 6 bases from V and 5 bases from J, with 10 bases between. The V gene's germline CDR1 is SQVTM and CDR2 ANQGSEA. Full variable domain (remainder filled in from reference TRBV29-1 and TRBJ1-2): SAVISQKPSRDICQRGTSLTIQCQVDSQVTMMFWYRQQPGQSLTLIATANQGSEATYESGFVIDKFPISRPNLTFSTLTVSNMSPEDSSIYLCSVIDGYGYTFGSGTRLTVV.

The genes are TRBV29-1 and TRBJ1-1, with 8 bases lining up with TRBD1. Germline loops: CDR1 SQVTM, CDR2 ANQGSEA. V trimming: 6 bases; J trimming: 11 bases; junction bases outside the gene matches: 11. This CDR3 region has 12 residues. The CDR3 loop reads CSVDDRGEGAFF. The CDR3 nucleotides are TGCAGCGTCGATGACAGGGGCGAGGGGGCTTTCTTT.

The rearrangement links TRBV12-3 or TRBV12-4 to TRBJ2-2; TRBD2 matches at 10 bases. V shed 3 bases and J 6 bases; nucleotides not matched to a gene: 4. This CDR3 is built from 15 residues. The CDR3 region has the DNA TGTGCCAGCAGTTTCCAGCGGGGGGGCCCCGGGGAGCTGTTTTTT. Translation: CASSFQRGGPGELFF.

This clonotype was picked up one time. This chain uses TRBV9 with TRBJ2-2; D may match TRBD1 or TRBD2 (6 bases each). This CDR3 comprises 15 residues. V gave up 4 bases and J gave up 6 bases, with 16 bases separating them. Germline V lookup: CDR1 SGDLS, CDR2 YYNGEE. The CDR3 DNA is TGTGCCAGCAGCCCAGCCCCCGGGGGCCCCGGGGAGCTGTTTTTT. Translated: CASSPAPGGPGELFF.

This clonotype was counted ten times or more. The chain employs TRBV29-1 and TRBJ2-2; D not resolved. The V end was cut by 3 bases, the J end by 0 bases, with 14 bases between. The CDR3 runs to 16 residues. Germline CDR1 and CDR2: SQVTM and ANQGSEA. CDR3 nucleotide sequence: TGCAGCGTTGAGACCCGACTGACCGCGAACACCGGGGAGCTGTTTTTT. It is translated as CSVETRLTANTGELFF.

The table lists this clonotype with a few counts. The chain uses TRBV6-6 and TRBJ2-3; D not resolved. From germline, CDR1 is MNHNY and CDR2 SVGAGI (reference sequence). The CDR3 loop spans 12 amino acids. The V gene lost 6 bases and the J gene lost 4 bases, with 8 bases spanning the gap. The CDR3 protein is CASREAPDTQYF. The CDR3 bases are TGTGCCAGCAGAGAGGCTCCAGATACGCAGTATTTT.

The chain recombines TRBV28 with TRBJ2-1, with 8 bases fitting TRBD2. The CDR3 totals 16 residues. The trim removed 5 bases at V and 3 bases at J, leaving 9 bases unmatched. The germline V gene has CDR1 MDHEN and CDR2 SYDVKM. The CDR3 sequence is CASSLFRGGLYNEQFF. The CDR3 bases are TGTGCCAGCAGTCTATTTCGGGGGGGCCTCTACAATGAGCAGTTCTTC.

The chain links TRBV25-1 to TRBJ1-2; TRBD1 agrees at 8 bases. The junction had 3 bases not matched to a gene; V was cut back by 7 bases and J by 2 bases. The germline CDR1 and CDR2 sequences are MGHDK and SYGVNS. The CDR3 covers 13 residues. The CDR3 spells CASTGQGNYGYTF. In DNA form, the CDR3 reads TGTGCCAGCACAGGACAGGGAAACTATGGCTACACCTTC.

V and J are TRBV7-9 and TRBJ2-2; D remains unclear. CDR1 SEHNR and CDR2 FQNEAQ come from the germline V gene (reference sequence). The CDR3 spans 12 residues. V lost 9 bases and J lost 1, with 6 bases in between. CDR3 sequence reads: CASGENTGELFF. The CDR3 nucleotides are TGTGCCAGTGGAGAGAACACCGGGGAGCTGTTTTTT.

The CDR3 region is CSVAGTSLAGELFF. The CDR3, as DNA: TGCAGCGTGGCCGGGACTAGCCTCGCCGGGGAGCTGTTTTTT. J is TRBJ2-2 and V is TRBV29-1, with 9 positions matching TRBD2. This CDR3 spans 14 amino acids. V gave up 6 bases and J gave up 6 bases; unmatched junction bases: 8. The germline V gene has CDR1 SQVTM and CDR2 ANQGSEA.